This TCR beta chain emerged from a study of blood T cell repertoires in COVID-19. Across the study: Italy, Spain and the United States were the sources of the convalescent and acute COVID-19 samples. The cDNA or gDNA used as material had been derived from T cells, B-cell-depleted T cells, or PBMCs.

CDR1 is SNHLY and CDR2 is FYNNEI in the germline V gene. Trimming cost V 10 bases and J 4 bases; bases outside gene matches: 12. The length of the CDR3 is 14 residues. Only in-frame clones appear in the TCRdb table, and some are missing; sequencing was by immunoSEQ multiplex PCR. The table shows tens of thousands of clones, with 88% occurring only once. Material: peripheral blood. The clonotype comes from a woman between 55 and 75 years old with COVID-19, enrolled during active disease. The gene calls are TRBV2 and TRBJ1-2; 7 positions match TRBD1. Here the CDR3 DNA reads TGTGCCATCCTAAAGACAGGGACTCGCTATGGCTACACCTTC. Its protein is CAILKTGTRYGYTF.